A selection of T cell receptor beta chains follows, all from one sample in a study of shared clonotypes between healthy human individuals. Sequencing used immunoSEQ multiplex PCR; TCRdb keeps in-frame clones, though not all of them. Of around 700,000 clones in the sample, around 72% were seen once. Specimen: memory CD4+ T cells sorted from blood. The source is a woman under 40 in good health. Both conserved end residues are part of each CDR3.

v_gene: TRBV5-8
CDR3aa: CASSLLPGAEGNQPQHF

v_gene: TRBV7-9
CDR3aa: CASSRGGPGPYGYTF

v_gene: TRBV7-7
CDR3aa: CASSTDRGGEQFF

v_gene: TRBV27
CDR3aa: CASSLEGWSNQPQHF

v_gene: TRBV11-2
CDR3aa: CASSFRTGVGDTQYF

v_gene: TRBV29-1
CDR3aa: CSVVRYSSGNTIYF

v_gene: TRBV20-1
CDR3aa: CSADRTHEQYF

v_gene: TRBV7-9
CDR3aa: CASSRTGSSYNEQFF

v_gene: TRBV5-1
CDR3aa: CASSEASGSYNEQFF

v_gene: TRBV28
CDR3aa: CAISLTSSYEQYF

v_gene: TRBV7-2
CDR3aa: CASSLITLVPYEQYF

v_gene: TRBV19
CDR3aa: CASSIQTANTEAFF

v_gene: TRBV28
CDR3aa: CASSTLAGAGETQYF

v_gene: TRBV27
CDR3aa: CASSLGTHSTDTQYF

v_gene: TRBV5-1
CDR3aa: CASSLQLAGGNPEQYF

v_gene: TRBV7-9
CDR3aa: CASRAWMSSGSSYNEQFF

v_gene: TRBV7-9
CDR3aa: CASSYRQQNTEAFF

v_gene: TRBV5-1
CDR3aa: CASSLAGTDETQYF

v_gene: TRBV19
CDR3aa: CASSRPGSAGTVYGYTF

v_gene: TRBV28
CDR3aa: CASRSQGHQNAYEQYF

v_gene: TRBV5-5
CDR3aa: CASSPVGRNAEAFF

v_gene: TRBV5-1
CDR3aa: CASSLGQGVGYGYTF

v_gene: TRBV7-9
CDR3aa: CASSQGSAGVEETQYF

v_gene: TRBV9
CDR3aa: CASSRTSQSSYNEQFF

v_gene: TRBV28
CDR3aa: CASSLLQGAGEKLFF

v_gene: TRBV11-2
CDR3aa: CASSPTQGAGYTF

v_gene: TRBV29-1
CDR3aa: CSVERETDTQYF

v_gene: TRBV9
CDR3aa: CASSVGLTSYNEQFF